This entry is about one T cell receptor beta chain. One entry per CDR3 protein results from TCRdb running MiXCR on the PCR reads. In the table there are about 97,000 distinct CDR3 sequences, roughly half of which are singletons. These data originate in a study of CDR3 diversity in severe acne. Trimming cost V 7 bases and J 11 bases, with 19 bases left between them. This CDR3 has 13 residues. Germline loops: CDR1 SGHVS, CDR2 FQNEAQ. The chain recombines TRBV7-8 with TRBJ2-3; D remains unclear. The source material was blood. This clonotype originated in a male donor with acne. The CDR3 region is CASTLEFYNEQYF. Written as DNA, the CDR3 is TGTGCCAGCACCCTAGAATTTTACAATGAGCAGTATTTT.